The 11 T cell receptor beta chains given below trace back to one sample, sequenced in a study of blood T cell repertoires in COVID-19. Data came from immunoSEQ multiplex PCR; TCRdb stores just in-frame clones and leaves some out. The data show about 59,000 clones, 79% seen once. What was sequenced was peripheral blood. These receptors were taken from a man between 60 and 75 years old with acute or convalescent COVID-19.

This sequence joins TRBV5-6 and TRBJ2-7, with D unresolved. V was cut by 0 bases and J by 2 bases, with 9 bases left in between. The CDR3 length is 14 residues. Germline V CDR1 and CDR2: SGHDT, YYEEEE. CDR3 amino acids: CASSLAGYTYEQYF. The CDR3 nucleotides read TGTGCCAGCAGCTTGGCCGGGTATACCTACGAGCAGTACTTC.

The chain is built from TRBV4-2 and TRBJ2-1; 7 positions agree with TRBD2. Germline V CDR1 and CDR2: LGHNA, YNFKEQ. V was pared by 4 bases and J by 8 bases, with 11 bases of the junction left unmatched. The CDR3 is 15 residues long. The CDR3 loop reads CASSRGASGNDEQFF. CDR3 sequence (DNA): TGTGCCAGCAGCCGAGGGGCTAGCGGTAACGATGAGCAGTTCTTC.

The chain recombines TRBV9 with TRBJ1-2; no reliable D call. V gave up 3 bases and J gave up 5 bases, with 11 bases separating them. CDR1 is SGDLS, CDR2 YYNGEE, per germline. This CDR3 is 13 amino acids long. The CDR3 here is CASSARTGYGYTF. CDR3 bases: TGTGCCAGCAGCGCTCGGACGGGGTATGGCTACACCTTC.

The V gene is TRBV13, the J gene TRBJ2-5; a possible D gene is TRBD1 (7 bases). This CDR3 region has 12 residues. The V end lost 8 bases, the J end lost 4 bases, and 11 bases lay between the germline ends. CDR1 is PRHDT and CDR2 is FYEKMQ in the germline V gene (reference sequence). The CDR3 nucleotides are TGTGCCAGCCGACAGGGAGGAGAGACCCAGTACTTC. Amino acid sequence: CASRQGGETQYF.

The V gene is TRBV27, the J gene TRBJ1-2; maybe TRBD1 (6 bases). V shed 3 bases and J shed 4 bases, with 18 bases lying between them. This CDR3 contains 16 residues. Germline V gene data show CDR1 as MNHEY and CDR2 as SMNVEV (reference sequence). The chain's CDR3 is CASSFVGAGASYGYTF. Written as DNA, the CDR3 is TGTGCCAGCAGTTTTGTCGGAGCAGGGGCTAGCTATGGCTACACCTTC.

The chain couples TRBV28 to TRBJ2-7; the D gene is possibly TRBD2 (7 bases). V shed 7 bases and J shed 2 bases, with 18 bases lying between them. The germline gives CDR1 MDHEN, CDR2 SYDVKM. The CDR3 has 15 amino acids. CDR3: CASTPRGRETYEQYF. CDR3 bases: TGTGCCAGCACCCCCCGGGGGCGGGAGACCTACGAGCAGTACTTC.

This clone was seen more than once but under ten times. This rearrangement joins TRBV27 to TRBJ1-6, with unresolved D. This CDR3 is built from 13 residues. Trimming left V 5 bases short and J 7 bases short, with 9 bases between. Germline CDR1 and CDR2: MNHEY and SMNVEV (reference sequence). CDR3 sequence: CASSPTLNSPLHF. CDR3 nucleotide sequence: TGTGCCAGCAGTCCGACTTTGAATTCACCCCTCCACTTT.

The V gene is TRBV29-1, the J gene TRBJ1-3; D not certain. Per germline, CDR1 SQVTM and CDR2 ANQGSEA. The V end lost 3 bases, the J end lost 4 bases, and 13 bases lay between the germline ends. The CDR3 consists of 14 residues. The CDR3 sequence is CSVDGSAGGNTIYF. In DNA, the CDR3 is TGCAGCGTTGACGGTTCCGCGGGAGGAAACACCATATATTTT.

J is TRBJ1-1 and V is TRBV19, with D tentatively TRBD1 (5 bases). Looked up from germline, CDR1 is LNHDA and CDR2 is SQIVND (reference sequence). The ends were cut back, 6 bases at V and 3 bases at J, with 8 bases in the middle. The CDR3 extends over 12 amino acids. CDR3 in amino acids: CASRKQDTEAFF. The CDR3 coding sequence is TGTGCCAGTAGGAAACAGGACACTGAAGCTTTCTTT.

The genes are TRBV19 and TRBJ2-1; D is unclear. Trimming removed 5 bases from V and 5 bases from J, with 10 bases in between. This CDR3 region has 13 residues. In germline, CDR1 is LNHDA, CDR2 SQIVND (reference sequence). The CDR3: CASSYGTNNEQFF. The CDR3 DNA sequence: TGTGCCAGTAGTTACGGAACTAACAATGAGCAGTTCTTC.

This clone was observed a handful of times. The chain employs TRBV3-1 (or the pseudogene TRBV3-2) and TRBJ1-1; no clear D gene. V lost 6 bases to trimming and J lost 7 bases, with 9 bases between them. The germline gives CDR1 LGHDT, CDR2 YNNKEL (reference sequence). This CDR3 is 11 amino acids long. CDR3 residues: CASRTSGEAFF. CDR3 nucleotide sequence: TGTGCCAGCAGGACAAGCGGTGAAGCTTTCTTT.